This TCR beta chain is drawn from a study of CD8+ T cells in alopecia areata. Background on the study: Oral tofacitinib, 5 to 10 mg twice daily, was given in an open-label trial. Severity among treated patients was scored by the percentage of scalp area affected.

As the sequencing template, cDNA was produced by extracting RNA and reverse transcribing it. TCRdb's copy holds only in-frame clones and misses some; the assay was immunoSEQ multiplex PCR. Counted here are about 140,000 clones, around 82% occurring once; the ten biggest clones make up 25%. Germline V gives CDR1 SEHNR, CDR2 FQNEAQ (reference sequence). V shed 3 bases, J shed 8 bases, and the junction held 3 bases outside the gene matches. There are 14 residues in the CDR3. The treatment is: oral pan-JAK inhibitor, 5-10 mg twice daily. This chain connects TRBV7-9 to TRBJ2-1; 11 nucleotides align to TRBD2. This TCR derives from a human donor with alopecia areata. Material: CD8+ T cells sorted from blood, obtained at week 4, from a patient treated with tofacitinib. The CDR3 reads CASSFSGGADEQFF. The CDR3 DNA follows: TGTGCCAGCAGCTTTAGCGGGGGGGCCGATGAGCAGTTCTTC.